The clone carrying this T cell receptor beta chain was detected only a few times. Its matching antigen is unknown. The data stem from a study of T cell repertoires in cytomegalovirus infection. About the study: The authors used CMV epitopes that were HLA-C-restricted (recently identified) and HLA-B-restricted (well studied). Both a matching HLA type and CMV infection were indicated by public TCR beta signatures. Study-level results: CMV-specific HLA-C-restricted TCR beta clonotypes dominated the ex vivo response.

Germline lookup yields CDR1 SEHNR and CDR2 FQNEAQ (reference sequence). V lost 2 bases, J lost 0 bases, and 12 bases lay in between. The CDR3 consists of 16 residues. TCRdb independently ran MiXCR on the reads; one entry per CDR3 protein. Altogether about 160,000 distinct CDR3 sequences are present, about 20% being singletons, with the ten largest covering roughly 25%. Here the sequenced sample was CD8+ T cells from cultured PBMCs, taken from culture after CMV antigen stimulation. This sequence was found in a human donor in good health (CMV status not recorded). Some clones in this sample may be carry-over from other donors' samples. The chain combines TRBV7-9 with TRBJ2-3; D may correspond to TRBD1 or TRBD2 (5 bases each). The CDR3 reads CASSLRDGTSTDTQYF. The CDR3 DNA reads TGTGCCAGCAGCTTAAGGGACGGAACAAGCACAGATACGCAGTATTTT.